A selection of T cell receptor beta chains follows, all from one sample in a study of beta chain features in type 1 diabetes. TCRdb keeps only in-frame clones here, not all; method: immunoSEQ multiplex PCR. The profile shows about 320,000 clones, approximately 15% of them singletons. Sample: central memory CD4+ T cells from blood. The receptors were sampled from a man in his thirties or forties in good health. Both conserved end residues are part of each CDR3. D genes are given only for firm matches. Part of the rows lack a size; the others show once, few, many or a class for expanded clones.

CDR3: CAHRQQGGNTIYF; DNA: TGTGCCCATCGACAACAGGGTGGAAACACCATATATTTT; D: .; J: TRBJ1-3; size: .; V: TRBV10-3
CDR3: CASSQDLATTRHYTF; DNA: TGCGCCAGCAGCCAAGACTTGGCAACGACCCGCCACTACACCTTC; D: .; J: TRBJ1-2; size: .; V: TRBV4-1
CDR3: CASSLSRSRGVAFF; DNA: TGTGCCAGCAGTTTATCGCGGAGCCGCGGGGTGGCTTTCTTT; D: .; J: TRBJ1-1; size: few; V: TRBV27
CDR3: CASSHLAGGTDTQYF; DNA: TGTGCCAGCAGCCATCTAGCGGGGGGCACAGATACGCAGTATTTT; D: TRBD2; J: TRBJ2-3; size: few; V: TRBV14
CDR3: CASSRAGGVEQPQHF; DNA: TGTGCCAGCTCACGGGCTGGGGGAGTTGAGCAGCCCCAGCATTTT; D: .; J: TRBJ1-5; size: .; V: TRBV18
CDR3: CSVADRDPAIAFF; DNA: TGCAGCGTTGCAGACCGGGACCCAGCGATAGCTTTCTTT; D: .; J: TRBJ1-1; size: few; V: TRBV29-1
CDR3: CASSSTGPPDEETQYF; DNA: TGTGCCAGCAGCTCAACCGGCCCACCTGATGAAGAGACCCAGTACTTC; D: .; J: TRBJ2-5; size: few; V: TRBV5-4
CDR3: CASSLSGGNYNEQFF; DNA: TGCGCCAGCAGCCTAAGCGGGGGGAACTACAATGAGCAGTTCTTC; D: TRBD2; J: TRBJ2-1; size: .; V: TRBV5-1
CDR3: CASSFNRGWETQYF; DNA: TGTGCCAGCAGCTTCAACAGGGGATGGGAGACCCAGTACTTC; D: TRBD1; J: TRBJ2-5; size: .; V: TRBV5-4
CDR3: CAQPGAGRRTGELFF; DNA: TGTGCCCAGCCAGGTGCGGGGCGGAGAACCGGGGAGCTGTTTTTT; D: .; J: TRBJ2-2; size: many; V: TRBV7-2
CDR3: CAITGSGGLLGNEQFF; DNA: TGTGCCATCACCGGGAGCGGGGGGCTGCTCGGGAATGAGCAGTTCTTC; D: TRBD2; J: TRBJ2-1; size: many; V: TRBV10-3
CDR3: CATSGTNNSPLHF; DNA: TGTGCTACCTCAGGGACGAATAATTCACCCCTCCACTTT; D: .; J: TRBJ1-6; size: few; V: TRBV28
CDR3: CASTKGVQETQYF; DNA: TGTGCCAGCACCAAAGGGGTCCAAGAGACCCAGTACTTC; D: .; J: TRBJ2-5; size: .; V: TRBV7-2
CDR3: CATSRDLGDGGELFF; DNA: TGTGCCACCAGCAGAGATCTTGGGGACGGCGGGGAGCTGTTTTTT; D: .; J: TRBJ2-2; size: .; V: TRBV15
CDR3: CASSYGGGREKLFF; DNA: TGTGCCAGCAGTTACGGAGGGGGCCGCGAAAAACTGTTTTTT; D: TRBD1; J: TRBJ1-4; size: few; V: TRBV6-5
CDR3: CASSQGTGSWGYTF; DNA: TGTGCCAGCAGCCAAGGGACTGGCTCCTGGGGCTACACCTTC; D: .; J: TRBJ1-2; size: few; V: TRBV14
CDR3: CASTEGLGMGGYTF; DNA: TGTGCCAGCACCGAAGGGTTGGGAATGGGCGGCTACACCTTC; D: .; J: TRBJ1-2; size: .; V: TRBV11-3
CDR3: CASSSTLGRDEQYF; DNA: TGTGCCAGCTCCTCAACCCTTGGACGGGACGAGCAGTACTTC; D: .; J: TRBJ2-7; size: .; V: TRBV6-5
CDR3: CASSHRSGSTNEKLFF; DNA: TGCGCCAGCAGCCACAGGTCTGGGTCAACTAATGAAAAACTGTTTTTT; D: .; J: TRBJ1-4; size: many; V: TRBV4-1
CDR3: CASSLPGTSPPQLETQYF; DNA: TGCGCCAGCAGCTTACCCGGGACTAGCCCACCCCAACTAGAGACCCAGTACTTC; D: TRBD2; J: TRBJ2-5; size: .; V: TRBV5-1
CDR3: CASSQRQGILDTEAFF; DNA: TGCGCCAGCAGCCAGCGACAGGGGATACTCGACACTGAAGCTTTCTTT; D: TRBD1; J: TRBJ1-1; size: few; V: TRBV4-1
CDR3: CASSRGLAGLYEQFF; DNA: TGCGCCAGCAGCCGGGGGCTAGCGGGGTTGTATGAGCAGTTCTTC; D: TRBD2; J: TRBJ2-1; size: .; V: TRBV4-3
CDR3: CASSSIAQQFF; DNA: TGTGCCAGCAGCTCAATAGCCCAGCAGTTCTTC; D: .; J: TRBJ2-1; size: .; V: TRBV7-2
CDR3: CASSSVRPPGDGYTF; DNA: TGTGCCAGCAGTTCAGTTCGTCCGCCCGGGGATGGCTACACCTTC; D: .; J: TRBJ1-2; size: .; V: TRBV27
CDR3: CASSPPSLVGTQYF; DNA: TGTGCCAGCTCACCACCTTCTTTAGTTGGTACGCAGTATTTT; D: .; J: TRBJ2-3; size: few; V: TRBV18
CDR3: CASSAGQEGGYNSPLHF; DNA: TGTGCCAGCAGCGCGGGACAGGAAGGGGGGTATAATTCACCCCTCCACTTT; D: TRBD1; J: TRBJ1-6; size: .; V: TRBV5-5
CDR3: CASSRSGGAMYNEQFF; DNA: TGCGCCAGCAGCCGTAGCGGGGGGGCGATGTACAATGAGCAGTTCTTC; D: TRBD2; J: TRBJ2-1; size: few; V: TRBV5-1
CDR3: CASSQGRSGAGNTIYF; DNA: TGCGCCAGCAGCCAAGGTCGATCCGGGGCTGGAAACACCATATATTTT; D: .; J: TRBJ1-3; size: .; V: TRBV4-3
CDR3: CASSPWTGSRNTIYF; DNA: TGTGCCAGCAGCCCCTGGACAGGGAGTCGAAACACCATATATTTT; D: TRBD1; J: TRBJ1-3; size: few; V: TRBV14
CDR3: CASTSAFMNTEAFF; DNA: TGTGCCAGCACCTCGGCATTCATGAACACTGAAGCTTTCTTT; D: .; J: TRBJ1-1; size: many; V: TRBV27
CDR3: CASSFRENNQPQHF; DNA: TGTGCCAGCAGTTTCCGGGAAAACAATCAGCCCCAGCATTTT; D: .; J: TRBJ1-5; size: .; V: TRBV27
CDR3: CASSLDNQPQHF; DNA: TGTGCCAGCAGCTTAGATAATCAGCCCCAGCATTTT; D: .; J: TRBJ1-5; size: many; V: TRBV7-9
CDR3: CASSRQGRSNYGYTF; DNA: TGTGCCAGCAGTAGACAGGGGCGCTCTAACTATGGCTACACCTTC; D: TRBD1; J: TRBJ1-2; size: few; V: TRBV2
CDR3: CASSLSETQYF; DNA: TGTGCCAGCAGCTTAAGTGAGACCCAGTACTTC; D: .; J: TRBJ2-5; size: many; V: TRBV11-1
CDR3: CASQDRRETQYF; DNA: TGTGCCAGCCAGGACAGGCGCGAGACCCAGTACTTC; D: TRBD1; J: TRBJ2-5; size: few; V: TRBV2
CDR3: CASSALAGREETQYF; DNA: TGTGCCAGCAGCGCACTAGCGGGAAGGGAAGAGACCCAGTACTTC; D: TRBD2; J: TRBJ2-5; size: .; V: TRBV9
CDR3: CASSRDKNTGELFF; DNA: TGTGCCAGCAGCCGGGACAAGAACACCGGGGAGCTGTTTTTT; D: .; J: TRBJ2-2; size: .; V: TRBV7-2
CDR3: CSARDFPSQFF; DNA: TGCAGTGCTAGAGATTTTCCCAGTCAGTTCTTC; D: .; J: TRBJ2-1; size: few; V: TRBV20-1
CDR3: CASSPTSGGARETQYF; DNA: TGTGCCAGCAGCCCTACTAGCGGGGGGGCCCGAGAGACCCAGTACTTC; D: TRBD2; J: TRBJ2-5; size: few; V: TRBV7-7
CDR3: CASSPGLAYDYNEQFF; DNA: TGTGCCAGCAGCCCGGGACTAGCGTATGATTACAATGAGCAGTTCTTC; D: TRBD2; J: TRBJ2-1; size: .; V: TRBV7-9
CDR3: CASSFDRDNYGYTF; DNA: TGTGCCAGCAGCTTCGACAGAGATAACTATGGCTACACCTTC; D: .; J: TRBJ1-2; size: .; V: TRBV5-4
CDR3: CASSSGPNTEAFF; DNA: TGTGCCAGCAGCTCTGGACCGAACACTGAAGCTTTCTTT; D: .; J: TRBJ1-1; size: few; V: TRBV11-3
CDR3: CASRTGQAGYTF; DNA: TGTGCCAGCAGGACTGGACAGGCTGGCTACACCTTC; D: TRBD1; J: TRBJ1-2; size: .; V: TRBV6-1
CDR3: CATFRQGPTDTQYF; DNA: TGTGCCACCTTCCGACAGGGGCCCACAGATACGCAGTATTTT; D: .; J: TRBJ2-3; size: many; V: TRBV21-1
CDR3: CASGRPTGANYGYTF; DNA: TGTGCCAGCGGCCGTCCCACAGGGGCTAACTATGGCTACACCTTC; D: TRBD1; J: TRBJ1-2; size: few; V: TRBV5-6
CDR3: CASSAMPVGSGTSTDTQYF; DNA: TGCGCCAGCAGCGCAATGCCGGTGGGTAGCGGTACTAGCACAGATACGCAGTATTTT; D: .; J: TRBJ2-3; size: .; V: TRBV5-1
CDR3: CASSLEGRDYGYTF; DNA: TGTGCCAGCAGCTTAGAGGGGCGGGACTATGGCTACACCTTC; D: .; J: TRBJ1-2; size: .; V: TRBV7-8
CDR3: CASSYKDSEAFF; DNA: TGTGCCAGCAGTTATAAGGACAGTGAAGCTTTCTTT; D: .; J: TRBJ1-1; size: many; V: TRBV6-6
CDR3: CASSLPGLAGGPSQTQYF; DNA: TGTGCCAGCAGCTTGCCGGGACTAGCGGGGGGGCCATCCCAGACCCAGTACTTC; D: TRBD2; J: TRBJ2-5; size: .; V: TRBV7-6
CDR3: CASSHSGGRGGLQYF; DNA: TGCGCCAGCAGCCATAGCGGGGGCAGAGGCGGTCTACAGTATTTT; D: TRBD2; J: TRBJ2-3; size: few; V: TRBV4-3
CDR3: CASSLVSGVNYGYTF; DNA: TGTGCCAGCAGCTTGGTCTCAGGGGTTAACTATGGCTACACCTTC; D: .; J: TRBJ1-2; size: .; V: TRBV5-4
CDR3: CASSTVREGRGETQYF; DNA: TGTGCCAGCAGCACCGTCCGAGAGGGGAGGGGGGAGACCCAGTACTTC; D: .; J: TRBJ2-5; size: .; V: TRBV5-5
CDR3: CASSLGSIGDANYGYTF; DNA: TGTGCCAGCAGCTTAGGGTCGATCGGGGATGCTAACTATGGCTACACCTTC; D: .; J: TRBJ1-2; size: few; V: TRBV11-2
CDR3: CASSSESGAQHF; DNA: TGTGCCAGCAGCTCCGAGTCTGGAGCCCAGCATTTT; D: .; J: TRBJ1-5; size: .; V: TRBV6-1
CDR3: CATAAGNNEQFF; DNA: TGTGCAACAGCAGCGGGGAACAATGAGCAGTTCTTC; D: TRBD2; J: TRBJ2-1; size: .; V: TRBV6-6
CDR3: CASSQTTGSSSEAFF; DNA: TGTGCCAGCAGTCAAACTACAGGGTCCAGCTCTGAAGCTTTCTTT; D: .; J: TRBJ1-1; size: .; V: TRBV6-6
CDR3: CASSGPGQGSLGEKLFF; DNA: TGTGCCAGCAGCGGACCGGGACAGGGATCACTGGGGGAAAAACTGTTTTTT; D: TRBD1; J: TRBJ1-4; size: .; V: TRBV11-2
CDR3: CASSSGSLNSPLHF; DNA: TGTGCCAGCAGCTCAGGGTCCCTGAATTCACCCCTCCACTTT; D: .; J: TRBJ1-6; size: few; V: TRBV7-9
CDR3: CASSSFWTSGMGEQFF; DNA: TGCGCCAGCAGCTCCTTTTGGACTAGCGGGATGGGTGAGCAGTTCTTC; D: TRBD2; J: TRBJ2-1; size: once; V: TRBV5-1